The rows below give T cell receptor beta chains drawn from one sample of a study of blood T cell repertoires in COVID-19. Clones were sequenced by immunoSEQ multiplex PCR, and TCRdb holds only the in-frame ones, with some missing. The sample includes approximately 230,000 clones, roughly 90% seen only once; the top ten take approximately 2%. The sample was peripheral blood. Receptors were obtained from a woman in her 40s who had recovered from COVID-19. Each CDR3 is given with its conserved first and last residue. D genes are given only for firm matches. Size is stated for part of the rows, as once, few or many counts, or as a class when the clone is expanded.

DNA	CDR3	V	J	length	D	size
TGCGCCAGCAGCCATAATGCACTAGCGGGAGTCTACGAGCAGTACTTC	CASSHNALAGVYEQYF	TRBV5-1	TRBJ2-7	16	TRBD2	.
TGTGCCTGGGATAAGACAGGGGCGAGAAATTCACCCCTCCACTTT	CAWDKTGARNSPLHF	TRBV30	TRBJ1-6	15	TRBD1	once
TGTGCCAGCAGCTTTCAGGGCCTCCAAGAGGGCTACACCTTC	CASSFQGLQEGYTF	TRBV5-4	TRBJ1-2	14	.	.
TGTGCCAGCAGTGTCGGGACTCTCAGCTCCTACGAGCAGTACTTC	CASSVGTLSSYEQYF	TRBV6-2/TRBV6-3	TRBJ2-7	15	.	.
TGTGCCAGCTTCCAACAACAGGGGGCCTCCTATGGCTACACCTTC	CASFQQQGASYGYTF	TRBV13	TRBJ1-2	15	TRBD1	.
TGTGCCAGTAGTATAGGCCTCCCTGGACACTCCGTCAACACTGAAGCTTTCTTT	CASSIGLPGHSVNTEAFF	TRBV19	TRBJ1-1	18	.	.
TGTGCCAGCAGCTTAGAGACAGGGGGCGGTTATGGCTACACCTTC	CASSLETGGGYGYTF	TRBV5-6	TRBJ1-2	15	TRBD1	few
TGTGCCAGTAGTATGCGACAGGGGTCCCAAGAGACCCAGTACTTC	CASSMRQGSQETQYF	TRBV19	TRBJ2-5	15	TRBD1	.
TGCGCCAGCAGCTTGGGTCCCACCGGGACTACCTACGAGCAGTACTTC	CASSLGPTGTTYEQYF	TRBV5-1	TRBJ2-7	16	TRBD2	.
TGTGCCAGCAGCTTAGCGGGAGCGGCAGATACGCAGTATTTT	CASSLAGAADTQYF	TRBV7-3	TRBJ2-3	14	TRBD2	.
TGTGCCAGTAGTACCCCCTCGACAGGGGGCACCAATGAGCAGTTCTTC	CASSTPSTGGTNEQFF	TRBV19	TRBJ2-1	16	TRBD1	.
TGTGCCAGCAGACATTTACAGGTTAACTATGGCTACACCTTC	CASRHLQVNYGYTF	TRBV2	TRBJ1-2	14	.	.
TGTGCCAGCAGCGCAATTAGCGGGGGGTTCACCGGGGAGCTGTTTTTT	CASSAISGGFTGELFF	TRBV9	TRBJ2-2	16	TRBD2	.